This TCR beta chain came from a study of T cells in localized non-small cell lung cancer. Regarding the study as a whole: The study linked higher blood T cell density to longer overall survival. There were a median around 60 of the top 100 tumor clones appearing in adjacent lung. Peak T cell clonality was found in uninvolved adjacent lung, exceeding tumor. Because sequencing included only one region (of the tumor), heterogeneity remains possible.

The CDR3 has 13 amino acids. V lost 1 base to trimming and J lost 5 bases, with 8 bases between them. Germline CDR1 reads MGHRA; CDR2 reads YSYEKL. Produced via immunoSEQ multiplex PCR; TCRdb's table is partial and in-frame only. The table shows tens of thousands of clones, with 70% to 90% occurring only once. On this clone: Its target is not known.

The chain combines TRBV4-1 with TRBJ1-2; D unclear. The material was PBMCs, obtained before any cancer treatment. The origin of this receptor is a woman between 35 and 70 years old with stage II squamous cell lung carcinoma. CDR3 sequence reads: CASSQGVDYGYTF. The CDR3 region has the DNA TGCGCCAGCAGCCAAGGGGTAGATTATGGCTACACCTTC.